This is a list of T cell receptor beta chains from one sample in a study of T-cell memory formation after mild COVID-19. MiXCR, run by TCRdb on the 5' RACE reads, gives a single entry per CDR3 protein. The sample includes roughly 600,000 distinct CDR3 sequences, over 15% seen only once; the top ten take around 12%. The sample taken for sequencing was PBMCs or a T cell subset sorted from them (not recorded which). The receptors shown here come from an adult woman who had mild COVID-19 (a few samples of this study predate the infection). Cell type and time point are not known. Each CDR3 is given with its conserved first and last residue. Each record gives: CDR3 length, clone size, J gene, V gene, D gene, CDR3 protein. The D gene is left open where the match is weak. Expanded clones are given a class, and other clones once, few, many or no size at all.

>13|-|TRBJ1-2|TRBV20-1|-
CSARDGGGYGYTF
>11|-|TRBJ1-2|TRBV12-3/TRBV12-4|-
CASSPAHGYTF
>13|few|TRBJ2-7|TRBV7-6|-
CASSLGQRYEQYF
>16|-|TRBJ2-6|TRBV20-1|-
CSADVGGFSGANVLTF
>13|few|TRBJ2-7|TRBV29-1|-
CSVDSGTGYEQYF
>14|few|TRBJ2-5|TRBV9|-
CASSAGPVRETQYF
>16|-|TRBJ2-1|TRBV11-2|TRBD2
CASSSPTSGRYNEQFF
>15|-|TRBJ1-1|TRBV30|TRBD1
CAWRVRGSPTTEAFF
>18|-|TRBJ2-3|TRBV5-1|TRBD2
CASSSGLAGLTSTDTQYF
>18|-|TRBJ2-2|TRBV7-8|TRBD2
CASSPRVAGGTNTGELFF
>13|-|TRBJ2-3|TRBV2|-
CAREGSGTDTQYF
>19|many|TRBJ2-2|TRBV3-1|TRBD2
CASSPKETSGPGGTGELFF
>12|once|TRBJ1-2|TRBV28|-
CASKMRGVGYTF
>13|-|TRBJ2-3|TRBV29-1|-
CSVVAGSTDTQYF
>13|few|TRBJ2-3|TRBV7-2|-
CASSSAYERLQYF
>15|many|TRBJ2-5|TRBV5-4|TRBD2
CASSGRSGGQETQYF
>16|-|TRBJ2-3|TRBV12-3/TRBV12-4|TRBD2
CASTLLAGGSADTQYF
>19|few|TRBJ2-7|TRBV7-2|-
CASSLLSGTLSKRVLEQYF
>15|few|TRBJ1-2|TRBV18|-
CASSPPGTTRHGYTF
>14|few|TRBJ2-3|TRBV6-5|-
CASSQSLSGDTQYF
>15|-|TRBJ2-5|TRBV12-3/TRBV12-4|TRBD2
CASSSGTSGGKTQYF
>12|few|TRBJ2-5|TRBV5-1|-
CASSSDPTSQYF
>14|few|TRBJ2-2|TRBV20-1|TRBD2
CSARVTGGPHQLFF
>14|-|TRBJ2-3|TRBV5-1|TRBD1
CASSLQTGSDTQYF
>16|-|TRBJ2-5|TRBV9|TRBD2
CASSARLAGVAETQYF
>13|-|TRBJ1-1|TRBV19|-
CASIGGLSTEAFF
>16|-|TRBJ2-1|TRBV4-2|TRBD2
CASSFAGTSGDNEQFF
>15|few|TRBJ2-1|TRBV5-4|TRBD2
CASSLKGGSYNEQFF
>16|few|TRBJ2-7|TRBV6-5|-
CASSYYESGVDYEQYF